These 19 T cell receptor beta chains came from one sample sequenced in a study of T cells in Graves' hyperthyroidism and ophthalmopathy. The source material, RNA transcripts, was used to amplify TCR beta CDR3 regions. Researchers ran a first-round RT-PCR on the TCR CDR3 using the HTBI primer set. From the multiplex PCR reads, TCRdb called clonotypes with MiXCR, one entry per CDR3 protein. The sample lists a few hundred thousand distinct CDR3 sequences; 14% were seen once. Sequences were obtained from blood. Receptor source: a woman between 18 and 29 years old with Graves' hyperthyroidism.

This clonotype came up many times. The CDR3 nucleotides are TGCAGTGCTAGGAGTACAGGCCTGACCCGAAGCACTGAAGCTTTCTTT. Residues: CSARSTGLTRSTEAFF. The chain carries TRBV20-1 and TRBJ1-1; perhaps TRBD1 as D (5 bases). Trimming took off 3 bases at V and 4 bases at J, with 21 bases between the two ends. CDR1 is DFQATT and CDR2 is SNEGSKA in the germline V gene (reference sequence). The CDR3 runs to 16 residues.

The rearrangement uses TRBV28 and TRBJ2-2, with 8 bases fitting TRBD2. The CDR3 extends over 18 amino acids. The V gene's germline CDR1 is MDHEN and CDR2 SYDVKM. V trimming: 5 bases; J trimming: 3 bases; junction bases outside the gene matches: 14. CDR3 DNA sequence: TGTGCCAGCAGTCCCAACCTAGCGGGCGTCTTCGACACCGGGGAGCTGTTTTTT. Its protein product is CASSPNLAGVFDTGELFF. The full variable domain, with the rest looked up from reference TRBV28 and TRBJ2-2, is DVKVTQSSRYLVKRTGEKVFLECVQDMDHENMFWYRQDPGLGLRLIYFSYDVKMKEKGDIPEGYSVSREKKERFSLILESASTNQTSMYLCASSPNLAGVFDTGELFFGEGSRLTVL.

This clonotype has a count of ten or more. This chain uses TRBV11-2 with TRBJ2-3; D is unresolved. V gave up 8 bases and J gave up 0 bases, with 6 bases separating them. Germline values: CDR1 SGHAT, CDR2 FQNNGV. CDR3 length equals 12 residues. CDR3 bases: TGTGCCAGCGCAGAAAGCACAGATACGCAGTATTTT. Its translation: CASAESTDTQYF.

This clonotype was seen many times. The V gene is TRBV2, the J gene TRBJ1-2, with a possible D match to TRBD1 (5 bases). The CDR3 contains 14 residues. The V end was cut by 5 bases, the J end by 6 bases, with 16 bases between. The germline gives CDR1 SNHLY, CDR2 FYNNEI. CDR3 coding DNA: TGTGCCAGCAGTAACCCCCGGGGCAGGGATGGCTACACCTTC. It codes for CASSNPRGRDGYTF.

V gene TRBV4-1 combines with J gene TRBJ1-2; tentative D call: TRBD1 (6 bases). Between the trimmed V and J ends, which lost 3 bases and 8 bases, there was a span of 10 bases. Germline-derived CDR1 and CDR2 are MGHRA and YSYEKL. This CDR3 spans 12 amino acids. This CDR3 reads CASSQAGEGYTF. The CDR3 region has the DNA TGCGCCAGCAGCCAGGCAGGGGAAGGCTACACCTTC.

The rearrangement joins TRBV30 to TRBJ2-1; TRBD2 matches 9 bases. The CDR3 sequence is 15 residues long. The germline V gene encodes CDR1 GTSNPN and CDR2 SVGIG (reference sequence). V was pared by 3 bases and J by 2 bases, with 5 bases of the junction left unmatched. In nucleotides, the CDR3 is TGTGCCTGGAGGCGGACTAGCGATGCCTACAATGAGCAGTTCTTC. This sequence encodes CAWRRTSDAYNEQFF.

There are many counts of this clonotype. This chain links TRBV2 with TRBJ1-5; unclear D gene. This CDR3 spans 14 amino acids. Trimming removed 6 bases at V and 0 bases at J, with 9 bases between. Germline loops: CDR1 SNHLY, CDR2 FYNNEI. The CDR3 reads CASSSQVSNQPQHF. The CDR3 nucleotides read TGTGCCAGCAGCTCCCAGGTTAGCAATCAGCCCCAGCATTTT.

This clonotype was seen a handful of times. V and J are TRBV6-5 and TRBJ2-5, with TRBD2 matching over 11 bases. This CDR3 is built from 17 residues. J gave up 2 bases and V 3 bases, and 8 bases lay outside the gene matches. Per the germline V gene, CDR1 is MNHEY and CDR2 is SVGAGI. The CDR3 sequence: CASSYALAGVGQETQYF. The CDR3, as DNA: TGTGCCAGCAGTTATGCACTAGCGGGAGTTGGGCAAGAGACCCAGTACTTC.

The rearrangement uses TRBV6-2 or TRBV6-3 and TRBJ2-3, with D possibly TRBD2 on 6 matching bases. Germline V gives CDR1 MNHEY, CDR2 SVGEGT. The CDR3 consists of 15 residues. V was cut by 6 bases and J by 6 bases, with 19 bases left in between. The CDR3 loop reads CASRATSDYADTQYF. CDR3 nucleotide sequence: TGTGCCAGCAGAGCAACTTCGGACTACGCGGATACGCAGTATTTT.

Many counts were recorded for this clonotype. The chain employs TRBV12-3 or TRBV12-4 and TRBJ2-1, with D tentatively TRBD1 (5 bases). The V gene lost 5 bases and the J gene lost 9 bases, with 8 bases spanning the gap. There are 11 residues in the CDR3. The CDR3 spells CASSPQGEQFF. The DNA for the CDR3 is TGTGCCAGCAGTCCTCAGGGTGAGCAGTTCTTC.

This clonotype was detected ten times or more. The V call is TRBV2, the J call TRBJ1-1; D ambiguous. The ends were cut back, 5 bases at V and 0 bases at J, with 4 bases in the middle. CDR1 and CDR2 (germline): SNHLY, FYNNEI. The CDR3 runs to 12 residues. For the CDR3, the DNA is TGTGCCAGCAGTCAATTGAACACTGAAGCTTTCTTT. This translates into CASSQLNTEAFF.

This clonotype was seen more than once but under ten times. The chain joins TRBV18 to TRBJ2-1; 7 bases line up with TRBD1. Germline V gives CDR1 KGHSH, CDR2 LQKENI. With V trimmed by 6 bases and J by 7 bases, 12 bases remained unmatched. This CDR3 contains 15 residues. The CDR3, as DNA: TGTGCCAGCTCGTTCTTACAGGGGACGGGGAATGAGCAGTTCTTC. It yields the protein CASSFLQGTGNEQFF.

The chain joins TRBV20-1 to TRBJ2-2; D remains ambiguous. The germline gives CDR1 DFQATT, CDR2 SNEGSKA (reference sequence). The CDR3 totals 14 residues. V was trimmed by 2 bases and J by 3 bases, leaving 10 bases between them. CDR3 nucleotides: TGCAGTGCTAGACCCGGACCCGACACCGGGGAGCTGTTTTTT. It codes for CSARPGPDTGELFF.

This clonotype appeared many times. The chain is built from TRBV19 and TRBJ2-1, with 9 positions matching TRBD1. CDR3 size: 15 residues. Germline CDR1 LNHDA, CDR2 SQIVND (reference sequence). The ends lost 5 bases at V and 5 bases at J; junction bases unmatched: 7. The CDR3 sequence is CASSRDRGRNNEQFF. DNA of the CDR3: TGTGCCAGTAGTCGCGACAGGGGGAGGAACAATGAGCAGTTCTTC.

This clonotype was counted only a few times. CDR3 DNA: TGTGCCAGCAGCGGCAGTCTCGGCTACGAGCAGTACGTC. It is translated as CASSGSLGYEQYV. The chain links TRBV11-2 to TRBJ2-7; D gene uncertain. The V gene lost 5 bases and the J gene lost 3 bases, with 11 bases spanning the gap. The CDR3 is 13 residues long. CDR1 is SGHAT, CDR2 FQNNGV, per germline.

A note on this clonotype: The junction departs from germline at one end; a sequencing error may be responsible. The chain couples TRBV11-3 to TRBJ1-2, with D perhaps matching TRBD1 (5 bases). The CDR3 is 13 amino acids. Germline lookup yields CDR1 SGHNT and CDR2 YENEEA. CDR3 nucleotides: TGTGCCGGCAGCTTTGGGGCAGAGTATGGCTACACCTTC. Amino acid sequence: CAGSFGAEYGYTF.

This clonotype was seen repeatedly, ten times or more. J is TRBJ2-1 and V is TRBV30; unclear D gene. The V and J ends lost 6 bases and 3 bases respectively, with 15 bases between them. The CDR3 has 14 residues. Germline V gene sequence: CDR1 GTSNPN, CDR2 SVGIG (reference sequence). The DNA of the CDR3 is TGTGCCTGCAAGACGGCCTCTATCTACAATGAGCAGTTCTTC. Amino acid sequence: CACKTASIYNEQFF.

This clonotype showed up many times. The J gene is TRBJ1-1, the V gene TRBV19; 7 nucleotides agree with TRBD1. The CDR3 consists of 18 residues. The J segment lost 4 bases and the V segment lost 6 bases, leaving 20 bases of the junction unmatched. The germline CDR1 and CDR2 sequences are LNHDA and SQIVND (reference sequence). DNA of the CDR3: TGTGCCAGTAGAGCAACCAGGGACAGCCTTGCGAGTGGCACTGAAGCTTTCTTT. Amino acid sequence: CASRATRDSLASGTEAFF.

A few counts support this clonotype. The chain is built from TRBV2 and TRBJ2-1; TRBD2 matches at 7 bases. The CDR3 is made up of 16 amino acids. V gave up 5 bases and J gave up 1 base; unmatched junction bases: 8. CDR1 and CDR2 from the germline V gene are SNHLY and FYNNEI. The CDR3 region is CASSNLAAISYNEQFF. The CDR3, as DNA: TGTGCCAGCAGTAATCTAGCGGCGATTTCCTACAATGAGCAGTTCTTC.